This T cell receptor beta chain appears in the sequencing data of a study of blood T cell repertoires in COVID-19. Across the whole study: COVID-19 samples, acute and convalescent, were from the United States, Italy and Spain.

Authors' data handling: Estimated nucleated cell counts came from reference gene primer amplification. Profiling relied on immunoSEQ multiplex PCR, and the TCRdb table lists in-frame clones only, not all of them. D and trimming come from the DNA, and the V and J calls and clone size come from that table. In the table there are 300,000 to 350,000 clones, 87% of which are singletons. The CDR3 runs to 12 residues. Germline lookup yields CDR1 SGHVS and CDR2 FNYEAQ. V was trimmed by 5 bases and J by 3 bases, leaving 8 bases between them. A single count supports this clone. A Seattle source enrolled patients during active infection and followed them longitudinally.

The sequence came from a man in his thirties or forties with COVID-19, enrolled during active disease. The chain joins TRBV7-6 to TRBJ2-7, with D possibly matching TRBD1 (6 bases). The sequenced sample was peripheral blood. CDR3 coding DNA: TGTGCCAGCAGCCCCAGGGGCTACGAGCAGTACTTC. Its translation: CASSPRGYEQYF.